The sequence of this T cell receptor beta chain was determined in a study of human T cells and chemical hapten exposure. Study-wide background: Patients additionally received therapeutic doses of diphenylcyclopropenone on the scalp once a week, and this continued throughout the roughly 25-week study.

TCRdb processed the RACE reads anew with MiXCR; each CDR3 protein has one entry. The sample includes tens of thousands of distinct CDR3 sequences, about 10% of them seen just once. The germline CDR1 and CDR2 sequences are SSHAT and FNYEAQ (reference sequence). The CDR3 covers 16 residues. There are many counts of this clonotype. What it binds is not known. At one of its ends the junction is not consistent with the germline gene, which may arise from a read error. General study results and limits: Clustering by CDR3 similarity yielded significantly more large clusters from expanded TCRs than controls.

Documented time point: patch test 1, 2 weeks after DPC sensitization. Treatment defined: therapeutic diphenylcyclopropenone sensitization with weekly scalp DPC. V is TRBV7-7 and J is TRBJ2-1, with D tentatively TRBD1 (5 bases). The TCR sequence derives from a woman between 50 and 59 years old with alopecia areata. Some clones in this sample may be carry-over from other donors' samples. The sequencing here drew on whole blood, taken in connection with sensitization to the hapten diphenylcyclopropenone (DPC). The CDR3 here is CASSLGIGVQHNEQFF. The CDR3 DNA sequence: TGTGCTAGCAGCTTAGGGATAGGGGTACAGCACAATGAGCAGTTCTTC.